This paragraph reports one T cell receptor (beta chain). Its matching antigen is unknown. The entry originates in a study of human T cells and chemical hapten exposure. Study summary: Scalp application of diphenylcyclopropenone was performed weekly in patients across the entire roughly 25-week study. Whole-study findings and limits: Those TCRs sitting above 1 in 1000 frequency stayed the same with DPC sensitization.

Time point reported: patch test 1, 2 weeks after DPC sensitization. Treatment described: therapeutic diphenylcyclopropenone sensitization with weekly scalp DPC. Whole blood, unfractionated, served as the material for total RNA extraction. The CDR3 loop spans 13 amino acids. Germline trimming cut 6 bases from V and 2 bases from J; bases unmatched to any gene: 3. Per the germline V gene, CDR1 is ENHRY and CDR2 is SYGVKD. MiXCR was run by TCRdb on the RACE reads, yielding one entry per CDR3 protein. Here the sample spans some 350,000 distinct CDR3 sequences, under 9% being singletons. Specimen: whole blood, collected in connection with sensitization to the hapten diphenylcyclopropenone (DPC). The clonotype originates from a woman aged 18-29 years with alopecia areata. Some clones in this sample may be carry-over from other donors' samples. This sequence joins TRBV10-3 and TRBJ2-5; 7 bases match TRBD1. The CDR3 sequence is CAIRGTVQETQYF. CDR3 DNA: TGTGCCATCAGAGGGACAGTTCAAGAGACCCAGTACTTC.